This T cell receptor (beta chain) stems from a study of T cells in Graves' hyperthyroidism and ophthalmopathy. The TCR beta CDR3 regions underwent amplification using RNA transcripts as the source. HTBI primers drove first-round RT-PCR of the TCR CDR3. Via MiXCR, TCRdb re-called the multiplex PCR reads, giving one row per CDR3 protein. The sample carries about 290,000 distinct CDR3 sequences, roughly 13% recorded once. From germline, CDR1 is DFQATT and CDR2 SNEGSKA (reference sequence). CDR3 length: 16 residues. V was clipped by 2 bases and J by 2 bases; unmatched bases: 11. Exclusion of patients followed from uncontrolled infection, other autoimmune disease, pregnancy or lactation. The study based diagnoses on clinical symptoms, serum thyroxine and TRAb, thyroid ultrasound and orbital computed tomography. The blood was taken when hyperthyroidism was first diagnosed, before any ophthalmopathy symptoms showed up. The PBMCs studied were ones that came from about 10 ml fresh peripheral blood.

This clonotype appeared a few times. The sample taken for sequencing was blood. This sequence was found in a woman between 25 and 40 years old with Graves' hyperthyroidism that later progressed to Graves' ophthalmopathy. This chain joins TRBV20-1 and TRBJ1-2, with TRBD1 matching 7 bases. CDR3 residues: CSARKAGSGGNYGYTF. In DNA, the CDR3 is TGCAGTGCTAGAAAGGCGGGGTCAGGGGGGAACTATGGCTACACCTTC.